This TCR beta chain was documented in a study of response to subunit inactivated influenza vaccine. Using its own MiXCR run on the RT-PCR reads, TCRdb lists one record per CDR3 protein. Of approximately 480,000 distinct CDR3 sequences listed, roughly 9.7% were seen once; the top ten hold 9.5% to 15%. V dropped 1 base and J dropped 5 bases, with 9 bases sitting between them. This CDR3 spans 13 amino acids. Germline CDR1 SGHRS, CDR2 YFSETQ. V and J are TRBV5-1 and TRBJ2-5; either TRBD1 or TRBD2 may fit D (5 bases each). The starting material was PBMCs from blood, obtained 35 to 45 days after vaccination. This sequence was found in a man aged 50 to 59 who received an inactivated influenza vaccine. CDR3 residues: CASSLPGTETQYF. CDR3 nucleotides: TGCGCCAGCAGCTTGCCGGGGACGGAGACCCAGTACTTC.